The 28 T cell receptor beta chains presented below share a single source sample, sequenced in a study of Ad26.COV2.S vaccination and SARS-CoV-2 variants. Regarding treatment: some 19 received Ad26.COV2.S at low or high dose, single or two shots; a few received placebo; per-sample allocation not given. On day 63 after the first injection, vaccine and placebo recipients gave samples. Assay: immunoSEQ multiplex PCR; the TCRdb copy retains only in-frame clones and omits some. The data hold some 350,000 clones, with 90% observed a single time. Sequenced here: peripheral blood, sampled in a trial of Ad26.COV2.S vaccine versus placebo. The receptor source for this set is a person aged 18-65 years who received the Ad26.COV2.S COVID-19 vaccine or a placebo.

The gene calls are TRBV10-1 and TRBJ1-1; 9 bases are a match to TRBD1. The germline CDR1 and CDR2 sequences are WNHNN and SYGVQD (reference sequence). There are 14 residues in the CDR3. Trimming at V came to 6 bases and at J to 8 bases, leaving 10 bases not matched to a gene. CDR3 nucleotide sequence: TGCGCCAGCAGCTTCGGGACAGGGAAGGGAGAAGCTTTCTTT. Amino acids: CASSFGTGKGEAFF.

Here the CDR3 reads CASGPAMTVSSYNEQFF. CDR3 nucleotides: TGTGCTAGTGGTCCGGCAATGACGGTCAGCTCCTACAATGAGCAGTTCTTC. This chain links TRBV12-5 with TRBJ2-1; no firm D call. Trimming removed 5 bases from V and 0 bases from J, with 17 bases in between. The CDR3 is made up of 17 amino acids. Germline V CDR1 and CDR2: LGHNT, FRNRAP.

This sequence joins TRBV19 and TRBJ1-4, with 7 bases identical to TRBD1. Germline V gene lookup returns CDR1 LNHDA and CDR2 SQIVND (reference sequence). V lost 5 bases, J lost 6 bases, and 15 bases stayed unmatched. The CDR3 loop spans 17 amino acids. DNA of the CDR3: TGTGCCAGTAGTCACCACCGCCGGGACAGTCCGGATGAAAAACTGTTTTTT. It specifies CASSHHRRDSPDEKLFF. The full variable domain, completed using reference TRBV19 and TRBJ1-4, is DGGITQSPKYLFRKEGQNVTLSCEQNLNHDAMYWYRQDPGQGLRLIYYSQIVNDFQKGDIAEGYSVSREKKESFPLTVTSAQKNPTAFYLCASSHHRRDSPDEKLFFGSGTQLSVL.

Concerning this clone: Other nucleotide sequences in the sample specify the same CDR3. The J gene is TRBJ2-3, the V gene TRBV7-2, with TRBD2 matching over 7 bases. With V trimmed by 1 base and J by 1 base, 2 bases remained unmatched. Germline V lookup: CDR1 SGHTA, CDR2 FQGNSA. This CDR3 comprises 15 residues. The CDR3 here is CASSLVAGGTDTQYF. The CDR3 DNA follows: TGTGCCAGCAGCTTAGTTGCGGGGGGCACAGATACGCAGTATTTT.

Only one count was recorded for this clone. This chain joins TRBV12-5 and TRBJ2-5, with 7 bases identical to TRBD2. Germline V gene sequence: CDR1 LGHNT, CDR2 FRNRAP. Trimming took 5 bases from V and 2 from J; bases not matched to a gene: 8. The CDR3 runs to 15 residues. The CDR3 spells CASGPLGLSQETQYF. The CDR3 nucleotides read TGTGCTAGTGGTCCCCTGGGACTATCACAAGAGACCCAGTACTTC.

This clone was seen a single time. The chain carries TRBV27 and TRBJ2-1; 12 positions match TRBD2. V dropped 4 bases and J dropped 6; count of bases not matched to a gene: 13. The CDR3 contains 18 residues. CDR1 is MNHEY and CDR2 is SMNVEV in the germline V gene (reference sequence). The CDR3 DNA sequence: TGTGCCAGCAGTTCGCCCCTCTGGACTAGCGGGGATCCCAATGAGCAGTTCTTC. It translates to CASSSPLWTSGDPNEQFF.

This clone was picked up a small number of times. The rearrangement uses TRBV6-2 or TRBV6-3 and TRBJ2-1, with 10 bases fitting TRBD2. The germline gives CDR1 MNHEY, CDR2 SVGEGT. V dropped 2 bases and J dropped 4; count of bases not matched to a gene: 5. The CDR3 has 16 amino acids. The CDR3 loop reads CASSYVTSGIYNEQFF. The CDR3 DNA reads as TGTGCCAGCAGTTACGTAACTAGCGGGATTTACAATGAGCAGTTCTTC.

The rearrangement joins TRBV30 to TRBJ2-5; no definite D call. Germline values: CDR1 GTSNPN, CDR2 SVGIG (reference sequence). The CDR3 extends over 13 amino acids. The V end lost 5 bases, the J end lost 2 bases, and 12 bases lay between the germline ends. The CDR3 protein is CAWENRAQETQYF. Here the CDR3 DNA reads TGTGCCTGGGAGAACAGAGCTCAAGAGACCCAGTACTTC.

J is TRBJ1-5 and V is TRBV30; a possible D gene is TRBD1 (6 bases). Germline-derived CDR1 and CDR2 are GTSNPN and SVGIG (reference sequence). The CDR3 is 14 amino acids. V was pared by 1 base and J by 0 bases, with 7 bases between. CDR3 loop: CAWSADSSNQPQHF. DNA of the CDR3: TGTGCCTGGAGTGCGGACAGTAGCAATCAGCCCCAGCATTTT.

The V call is TRBV9, the J call TRBJ2-7; tentatively, D is TRBD2 (6 bases). The CDR3 totals 14 residues. V lost 4 bases and J lost 5, with 16 bases in between. CDR1 and CDR2 from the germline V gene are SGDLS and YYNGEE. The CDR3 loop reads CASSPSGWGDEQYV. In DNA, the CDR3 is TGTGCCAGCAGCCCCTCCGGGTGGGGGGACGAGCAGTACGTC.

V gene TRBV5-4 combines with J gene TRBJ1-2; 8 nucleotides match TRBD1. The germline CDR1 and CDR2 sequences are SGHNT and YYREEE (reference sequence). CDR3 length: 14 residues. With V trimmed by 4 bases and J by 5 bases, 7 bases remained unmatched. The CDR3 coding sequence is TGTGCCAGCAGCGACCAGGACAGGGCATATGGCTACACCTTC. It codes for CASSDQDRAYGYTF.

This sequence joins TRBV4-1 and TRBJ2-2, with 11 positions matching TRBD2. CDR3 length: 20 amino acids. J lost 2 bases, V lost 5 bases, and 16 bases had no gene match. Germline V gene lookup returns CDR1 MGHRA and CDR2 YSYEKL. The CDR3 DNA reads TGCGCCAGCAGCTACCCTTCCGGGACTAGCGGACTAATAAACACCGGGGAGCTGTTTTTT. Protein: CASSYPSGTSGLINTGELFF.

The chain recombines TRBV6-5 with TRBJ1-1, with 7 bases that match TRBD1. The germline gives CDR1 MNHEY, CDR2 SVGAGI. The CDR3 consists of 15 residues. The J segment lost 5 bases and the V segment lost 0 bases, leaving 6 bases of the junction unmatched. The CDR3 DNA sequence: TGTGCCAGCAGTTACTCGAGACAGGGAATGACTGAAGCTTTCTTT. This translates into CASSYSRQGMTEAFF.

J is TRBJ2-7 and V is TRBV5-4, with 7 bases lining up with TRBD1. V lost 0 bases and J lost 3; bases outside the gene matches: 6. The CDR3 is 15 residues long. Germline loops: CDR1 SGHNT, CDR2 YYREEE (reference sequence). CDR3 sequence (DNA): TGTGCCAGCAGCTTGGATTGGACAGGTGGCTACGAGCAGTACTTC. Translating it yields CASSLDWTGGYEQYF.

V usage is TRBV19 and J usage is TRBJ1-2; TRBD1 matches 8 bases. CDR1 is LNHDA and CDR2 is SQIVND in the germline V gene (reference sequence). This CDR3 is 18 amino acids long. V trimming: 1 base; J trimming: 4 bases; junction bases outside the gene matches: 14. CDR3 DNA: TGTGCCAGTAGTATAGCCTGGGCAGGGGGCGCGTCGAGCTATGGCTACACCTTC. Encoded protein: CASSIAWAGGASSYGYTF.

The chain couples TRBV11-2 to TRBJ2-7, with D hard to call. The length of the CDR3 is 15 residues. The germline V gene encodes CDR1 SGHAT and CDR2 FQNNGV. V lost 2 bases and J 1 base, leaving 12 bases between the germline ends. The CDR3 sequence is CASSLISGLSYEQYF. CDR3 bases: TGTGCCAGCAGCTTAATATCTGGCCTGTCCTACGAGCAGTACTTC.

This clone came up once. The chain joins TRBV7-8 to TRBJ1-2, with a tentative D call TRBD1 (6 bases). The CDR3 has 15 residues. CDR1 and CDR2 from the germline V gene are SGHVS and FQNEAQ. The germline V and J ends were trimmed by 6 bases and 5 bases, with 19 bases remaining between them. The CDR3 region has the DNA TGTGCCAGCAGTCAAACAGGGCCGAGAGAGTATGGCTACACCTTC. This sequence encodes CASSQTGPREYGYTF.

This clone has a single count. The chain links TRBV13 to TRBJ1-1; D possibly corresponds to TRBD1 (6 bases). V lost 6 bases and J lost 1, with 12 bases in between. Germline V gene data show CDR1 as PRHDT and CDR2 as FYEKMQ (reference sequence). The CDR3 consists of 14 residues. CDR3 nucleotides: TGTGCCAGCAGTCCACGACAGGAGAACACTGAAGCTTTCTTT. The encoded protein is CASSPRQENTEAFF.

V is TRBV5-8 and J is TRBJ2-5; possibly TRBD2 for D (5 bases). The V end was cut by 4 bases, the J end by 5 bases, with 15 bases between. The CDR3 sequence is 14 residues long. Germline assignment: CDR1 SGHTS and CDR2 YDEGEE. The CDR3 here is CASSIGPGGETQYF. The CDR3 DNA reads TGTGCCAGCAGCATAGGGCCAGGCGGGGAGACCCAGTACTTC. Combining the CDR3 with reference TRBV5-8 and TRBJ2-5 gives the whole variable domain EAGVTQSPTHLIKTRGQQATLRCSPISGHTSVYWYQQALGLGLQFLLWYDEGEERNRGNFPPRFSGRQFPNYSSELNVNALELEDSALYLCASSIGPGGETQYFGPGTRLLVL.

This sequence joins TRBV5-1 and TRBJ2-1, with TRBD2 matching over 14 bases. The CDR3 loop spans 18 amino acids. Germline V gene sequence: CDR1 SGHRS, CDR2 YFSETQ. The V segment lost 4 bases and the J segment 3 bases; nucleotides outside the gene matches: 9. Written as DNA, the CDR3 is TGCGCCAGCAGCCTACTGGGACTAGCGGGGGCCAACTACAATGAGCAGTTCTTC. The encoded protein is CASSLLGLAGANYNEQFF. Filled out from reference TRBV5-1 and TRBJ2-1, the complete variable domain reads KAGVTQTPRYLIKTRGQQVTLSCSPISGHRSVSWYQQTPGQGLQFLFEYFSETQRNKGNFPGRFSGRQFSNSRSEMNVSTLELGDSALYLCASSLLGLAGANYNEQFFGPGTRLTVL.

This clone was detected once. The chain links TRBV5-4 to TRBJ1-2; unclear D gene. The CDR3 runs to 16 residues. V lost 4 bases and J 7 bases, leaving 23 bases between the germline ends. Germline values: CDR1 SGHNT, CDR2 YYREEE (reference sequence). CDR3 protein: CASSAPTSPLLGGYTF. CDR3 sequence (DNA): TGTGCCAGCAGCGCCCCCACGTCTCCCCTCCTCGGTGGCTACACCTTC.

The CDR3 sequence is CSARMGNEQYF. The CDR3 DNA follows: TGCAGTGCTAGGATGGGGAACGAGCAGTACTTC. The chain recombines TRBV20-1 with TRBJ2-7; no firm D call. V lost 3 bases and J lost 5, with 8 bases in between. This CDR3 is built from 11 residues. CDR1 DFQATT and CDR2 SNEGSKA come from the germline V gene (reference sequence).

V usage is TRBV3-1 (or the pseudogene TRBV3-2) and J usage is TRBJ1-2; no definite D call. Per the germline V gene, CDR1 is LGHDT and CDR2 is YNNKEL (reference sequence). This CDR3 spans 13 amino acids. The V and J ends lost 5 bases and 4 bases respectively, with 11 bases between them. Here the CDR3 reads CASSAGRLYGYTF. In DNA form, the CDR3 reads TGTGCCAGCAGCGCCGGGCGGCTCTATGGCTACACCTTC.

This sequence joins TRBV7-9 and TRBJ1-2, with D unclear. The V end was cut by 1 base, the J end by 7 bases, with 7 bases between. This CDR3 has 12 residues. In germline, CDR1 is SEHNR, CDR2 FQNEAQ (reference sequence). The CDR3 sequence: CASSLELAGYTF. CDR3 nucleotide sequence: TGTGCCAGCAGCTTAGAGTTGGCTGGCTACACCTTC.

This chain links TRBV5-6 with TRBJ2-7, with 9 bases aligning to TRBD1. Germline values: CDR1 SGHDT, CDR2 YYEEEE. The V and J ends lost 2 bases and 4 bases, in that order; junction bases with no gene match: 4. The length of the CDR3 is 14 residues. In DNA, the CDR3 is TGTGCCAGCAGCTTTTTTGGACAGGGGTACGAGCAGTACGTC. Encoded protein: CASSFFGQGYEQYV.

The rearrangement joins TRBV5-1 to TRBJ1-1, with D perhaps TRBD1 (6 bases). This CDR3 spans 14 amino acids. The germline gives CDR1 SGHRS, CDR2 YFSETQ. Trimming pared 0 bases from V and 14 bases from J, leaving 20 bases between. The CDR3 DNA follows: TGCGCCAGCAGCTTGGAAGTGGGGGCAGACGGCCGCTTCTTT. It is translated as CASSLEVGADGRFF.

This rearrangement joins TRBV6-1 to TRBJ2-1; the match to TRBD2 covers 9 bases. With 4 bases clipped from V and 8 bases from J, the junction kept 15 bases outside the gene matches. Germline CDR1 reads MNHNS; CDR2 reads SASEGT. The length of the CDR3 is 17 residues. CDR3 in amino acids: CASSGGGLAGFRDEQFF. The DNA for the CDR3 is TGTGCCAGCAGTGGGGGCGGGCTAGCGGGGTTTCGGGATGAGCAGTTCTTC.

This chain links TRBV5-4 with TRBJ1-2, with 9 bases lining up with TRBD1. Losses at the gene ends were 2 bases for V and 8 bases for J; bases not matched to a gene: 4. In germline, CDR1 is SGHNT, CDR2 YYREEE (reference sequence). CDR3 size: 13 residues. The CDR3 protein is CASSLQQGAGYTF. The CDR3 DNA reads TGTGCCAGCAGCTTACAACAGGGGGCAGGCTACACCTTC.